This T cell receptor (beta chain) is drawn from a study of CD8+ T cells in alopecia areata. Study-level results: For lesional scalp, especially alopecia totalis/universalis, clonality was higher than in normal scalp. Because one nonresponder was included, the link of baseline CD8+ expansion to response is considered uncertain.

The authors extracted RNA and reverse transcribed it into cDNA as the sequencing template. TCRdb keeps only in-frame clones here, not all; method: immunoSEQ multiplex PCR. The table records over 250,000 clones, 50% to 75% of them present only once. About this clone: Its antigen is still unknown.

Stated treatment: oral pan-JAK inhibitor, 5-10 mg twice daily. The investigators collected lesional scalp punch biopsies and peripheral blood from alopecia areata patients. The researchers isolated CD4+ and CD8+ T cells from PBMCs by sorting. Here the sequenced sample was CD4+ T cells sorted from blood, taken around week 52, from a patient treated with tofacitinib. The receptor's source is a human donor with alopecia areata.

The CDR3 DNA follows: TGCGCCAGCAGCTTGGGGCAGGAGGCTGAAGCTTTCTTT. Amino acids: CASSLGQEAEAFF. The chain recombines TRBV5-1 with TRBJ1-1; the D is unclear. Trimming stripped 0 bases from V and 6 bases from J, with 9 bases between. From germline, CDR1 is SGHRS and CDR2 YFSETQ. This CDR3 comprises 13 residues.